This T cell receptor beta chain was captured in a study of T cells expressing NK-cell markers. Overall study: Sorted CD3+CD56+NKG2C+, CD3+CD56+NKG2C- and CD3+CD56-NKG2C+ T cells provided the TCR beta repertoires. One of the eight sequenced donors was seronegative, whereas the other seven were HCMV-seropositive.

In the case of this clonotype: Its antigen is not known.

There are 13 residues in the CDR3. Germline-derived CDR1 and CDR2 are SGHRS and YFSETQ. 5'RACE template switching with UMIs produced the TCR beta cDNA. Reanalyzing the 5' RACE reads, TCRdb keeps one entry per CDR3 protein, without DNA. In all, the sample yields about 460,000 distinct CDR3 sequences. Study conclusions and caveats: Of the CD8+ T cells in six or seven donors, roughly 1.0-7.5% belonged to dominant NKG2C+ clonotypes.

This chain uses TRBV5-1 with TRBJ2-1. This TCR came from a woman in her forties or fifties in good health. The sequenced sample was blood T cells: a sorted CD56 or NKG2C T cell subset, CD4+ or CD8+ T cells, or bulk PBMC T cells (not recorded which). CDR3 region: CASSPGVPNEQFF.